These T cell receptor beta chains were read from a single sample in a study of blood T cell repertoires in COVID-19. Repertoires were generated with immunoSEQ multiplex PCR, while TCRdb's copy carries only in-frame clones and drops some. Among 100,000 or so clones listed, about 89% were seen once. Sample: peripheral blood. The receptors were sampled from a woman between 50 and 59 years old in a cohort sampled during active COVID-19. CDR3s include the opening cysteine and the closing phenylalanine or tryptophan. The order of the fields is J gene, V gene, clone size, CDR3 length, D gene, CDR3 protein, CDR3 DNA. D genes are given only for firm matches. A clone size is listed for some rows: how often the clone was seen (once, few, many), or a class if it is expanded.

J: TRBJ2-7
V: TRBV18
size: .
length: 12
D: .
CDR3: CASSPGRSEQYF
DNA: TGTGCCAGCTCACCAGGCAGAAGCGAGCAGTACTTC

J: TRBJ1-2
V: TRBV6-6
size: .
length: 15
D: .
CDR3: CASSYGKQGPYGYTF
DNA: TGTGCCAGCAGTTACGGAAAACAGGGACCCTATGGCTACACCTTC

J: TRBJ1-1
V: TRBV5-6
size: .
length: 16
D: .
CDR3: CASSRGWDALNTEAFF
DNA: TGTGCCAGCAGCCGGGGGTGGGATGCCTTGAACACTGAAGCTTTCTTT

J: TRBJ1-1
V: TRBV19
size: .
length: 15
D: TRBD1
CDR3: CASSPTGGMNTEAFF
DNA: TGTGCCAGTAGTCCGACAGGGGGAATGAACACTGAAGCTTTCTTT

J: TRBJ2-1
V: TRBV27
size: .
length: 16
D: TRBD1
CDR3: CASSSKGAWDLRGQFF
DNA: TGTGCCAGCAGTTCCAAGGGGGCATGGGACCTCAGGGGGCAGTTCTTC

J: TRBJ1-4
V: TRBV30
size: once
length: 14
D: .
CDR3: CAWKEGASYEKLFF
DNA: TGTGCCTGGAAGGAAGGGGCCTCGTATGAAAAACTGTTTTTT

J: TRBJ1-1
V: TRBV9
size: .
length: 14
D: .
CDR3: CASSVDGSLTEAFF
DNA: TGTGCCAGCAGCGTAGATGGCAGTCTCACTGAAGCTTTCTTT

J: TRBJ2-3
V: TRBV27
size: .
length: 14
D: .
CDR3: CASSYGLGADTQYF
DNA: TGTGCCAGCAGTTACGGACTGGGAGCAGATACGCAGTATTTT

J: TRBJ2-1
V: TRBV10-3
size: .
length: 15
D: .
CDR3: CAISVKGVKGNEQFF
DNA: TGTGCCATCAGTGTTAAGGGGGTGAAAGGAAATGAGCAGTTCTTC

J: TRBJ1-2
V: TRBV7-9
size: few
length: 13
D: .
CDR3: CASSPGGRYGYTF
DNA: TGTGCCAGCAGCCCGGGGGGGCGCTATGGCTACACCTTC

J: TRBJ1-5
V: TRBV2
size: .
length: 12
D: .
CDR3: CASSEGLQPQHF
DNA: TGTGCCAGCAGTGAGGGGCTTCAGCCCCAGCATTTT

J: TRBJ2-7
V: TRBV11-3
size: .
length: 18
D: .
CDR3: CASSSSWALPSTGNEQYF
DNA: TGTGCCAGCAGCTCCAGTTGGGCACTACCTTCCACGGGGAACGAGCAGTACTTC

J: TRBJ2-1
V: TRBV3-1/TRBV3-2
size: many
length: 12
D: .
CDR3: CASSQASYEQFF
DNA: TGTGCCAGCAGCCAAGCGAGCTATGAGCAGTTCTTC

J: TRBJ1-2
V: TRBV6-1
size: .
length: 16
D: TRBD1
CDR3: CASSDLRRTGARGYTF
DNA: TGTGCCAGCAGTGACTTGCGCCGGACAGGGGCCCGGGGCTACACCTTC

J: TRBJ1-4
V: TRBV19
size: .
length: 14
D: TRBD1
CDR3: CASKYDRGREKLFF
DNA: TGTGCCAGTAAATACGACAGGGGTCGTGAAAAACTGTTTTTT

J: TRBJ1-1
V: TRBV2
size: .
length: 14
D: .
CDR3: CARGGLGEHTEAFF
DNA: TGTGCCAGGGGGGGGCTTGGGGAACACACTGAAGCTTTCTTT

J: TRBJ2-5
V: TRBV5-1
size: .
length: 15
D: TRBD1
CDR3: CASSLGQGVFETQYF
DNA: TGCGCCAGCAGCTTGGGACAGGGGGTTTTTGAGACCCAGTACTTC

J: TRBJ1-5
V: TRBV15
size: .
length: 15
D: TRBD1
CDR3: CATSPQGISNQPQHF
DNA: TGTGCCACCAGCCCACAGGGGATTAGCAATCAGCCCCAGCATTTT

J: TRBJ2-7
V: TRBV28
size: .
length: 10
D: .
CDR3: CASSRYEQYF
DNA: TGTGCCAGCAGCAGGTACGAGCAGTACTTC

J: TRBJ2-5
V: TRBV25-1
size: .
length: 15
D: TRBD2
CDR3: CASSFSGAGLETQYF
DNA: TGTGCCAGCAGTTTTAGCGGGGCGGGACTAGAGACCCAGTACTTC

J: TRBJ1-6
V: TRBV5-4
size: once
length: 17
D: TRBD1
CDR3: CASSSRQGAFYNSPLHF
DNA: TGTGCCAGCAGCTCGAGACAGGGGGCTTTCTATAATTCACCCCTCCACTTT

J: TRBJ2-4
V: TRBV6-1
size: .
length: 15
D: .
CDR3: CASSEWGEVKNIQYF
DNA: TGTGCCAGCAGTGAATGGGGAGAAGTCAAAAACATTCAGTACTTC

J: TRBJ2-7
V: TRBV9
size: few
length: 15
D: TRBD1
CDR3: CASSIDGTGSYEQYF
DNA: TGTGCCAGCAGCATTGACGGGACAGGTTCTTACGAGCAGTACTTC

J: TRBJ1-5
V: TRBV28
size: .
length: 15
D: .
CDR3: CASSSPGRVNQPQHF
DNA: TGTGCCAGCAGTTCCCCGGGGAGGGTCAATCAGCCCCAGCATTTT

J: TRBJ1-6
V: TRBV7-2
size: .
length: 16
D: TRBD1
CDR3: CASSLAWGQVLMPLHF
DNA: TGTGCCAGCAGCTTAGCTTGGGGACAGGTCCTCATGCCCCTCCACTTT

J: TRBJ2-6
V: TRBV27
size: .
length: 14
D: .
CDR3: CASSLYGATNVLTF
DNA: TGTGCCAGCAGTTTATATGGGGCTACCAACGTCCTGACTTTC

J: TRBJ2-1
V: TRBV19
size: .
length: 14
D: TRBD1
CDR3: CASSRRDSVNEQFF
DNA: TGTGCCAGTAGTCGCCGGGACAGCGTCAATGAGCAGTTCTTC

J: TRBJ2-3
V: TRBV19
size: .
length: 15
D: .
CDR3: CASRGISPGADTQYF
DNA: TGTGCCAGTAGGGGTATCAGCCCGGGGGCAGATACGCAGTATTTT

J: TRBJ1-1
V: TRBV28
size: .
length: 15
D: .
CDR3: CASKSGAFQHTEAFF
DNA: TGTGCCAGCAAATCAGGGGCCTTCCAACACACTGAAGCTTTCTTT

J: TRBJ1-3
V: TRBV19
size: .
length: 13
D: .
CDR3: CATSPFSGNTIYF
DNA: TGTGCCACTAGTCCATTCTCTGGAAACACCATATATTTT

J: TRBJ2-7
V: TRBV10-2
size: .
length: 17
D: TRBD1
CDR3: CASSVGQDRVSSYEQYF
DNA: TGCGCCAGCAGTGTAGGCCAAGACAGGGTTAGCTCCTACGAGCAGTACTTC

J: TRBJ2-1
V: TRBV9
size: .
length: 15
D: TRBD2
CDR3: CASSLRAGEENEQFF
DNA: TGTGCCAGCAGCCTCCGAGCGGGAGAAGAAAATGAGCAGTTCTTC

J: TRBJ2-7
V: TRBV14
size: few
length: 18
D: TRBD1
CDR3: CASSKLAGTGGRWYEQYF
DNA: TGTGCCAGCAGCAAACTTGCCGGGACAGGGGGCAGGTGGTACGAGCAGTACTTC

J: TRBJ1-6
V: TRBV30
size: .
length: 18
D: .
CDR3: CAWSVLGRGSSYNSPLHF
DNA: TGTGCCTGGAGTGTACTGGGAAGGGGGAGCTCCTATAATTCACCCCTCCACTTT

J: TRBJ1-6
V: TRBV21-1
size: .
length: 16
D: .
CDR3: CASSKEERGLNSPLHF
DNA: TGTGCCAGCAGCAAAGAAGAACGGGGATTGAATTCACCCCTCCACTTT

J: TRBJ2-7
V: TRBV14
size: .
length: 13
D: .
CDR3: CASSQTGSGEQYF
DNA: TGTGCCAGCAGCCAAACAGGGTCGGGCGAGCAGTACTTC

J: TRBJ1-2
V: TRBV15
size: .
length: 17
D: TRBD1
CDR3: CATSSLYGGTGNYGYTF
DNA: TGTGCCACCAGCAGCCTATACGGAGGGACAGGGAACTATGGCTACACCTTC

J: TRBJ1-2
V: TRBV19
size: .
length: 17
D: TRBD1
CDR3: CASIYPIGQGANYGYTF
DNA: TGTGCCAGTATATACCCCATTGGACAGGGAGCGAACTATGGCTACACCTTC

J: TRBJ1-3
V: TRBV9
size: .
length: 16
D: .
CDR3: CASSVERGASGNTIYF
DNA: TGTGCCAGCAGCGTAGAGCGGGGGGCCTCTGGAAACACCATATATTTT

J: TRBJ1-2
V: TRBV5-4
size: .
length: 15
D: TRBD1
CDR3: CASSPGTGLNYGYTF
DNA: TGTGCCAGCAGCCCTGGGACAGGATTAAACTATGGCTACACCTTC

J: TRBJ1-2
V: TRBV3-1/TRBV3-2
size: .
length: 16
D: .
CDR3: CASSQDQGLTAGGYTF
DNA: TGTGCCAGCAGCCAAGACCAAGGACTAACAGCAGGAGGCTACACCTTC

J: TRBJ1-5
V: TRBV5-1
size: .
length: 15
D: .
CDR3: CASSLAGRGQSTQHF
DNA: TGCGCCAGCAGCTTGGCCGGGAGGGGCCAATCGACCCAGCATTTT

J: TRBJ2-7
V: TRBV3-1/TRBV3-2
size: once
length: 15
D: .
CDR3: CASSQGGTGVGEQYF
DNA: TGTGCCAGCAGCCAAGGTGGGACGGGAGTGGGGGAGCAGTACTTC

J: TRBJ2-3
V: TRBV4-2
size: .
length: 18
D: TRBD2
CDR3: CASSQGTSGDGGTDTQYF
DNA: TGTGCCAGCAGCCAGGGGACTAGCGGGGACGGAGGCACAGATACGCAGTATTTT

J: TRBJ2-3
V: TRBV30
size: .
length: 17
D: .
CDR3: CAWKLLGGHWGTDTQYF
DNA: TGTGCCTGGAAGCTTTTGGGGGGGCACTGGGGAACAGATACGCAGTATTTT

J: TRBJ2-5
V: TRBV28
size: once
length: 11
D: .
CDR3: CASSSRETQYF
DNA: TGTGCCAGCAGTTCACGGGAGACCCAGTACTTC